The clone carrying this TCR beta chain has just a few counts. Its antigen is unidentified. TCR alpha and TCR beta cDNA libraries carrying sample barcodes and UMIs were produced by 5'RACE using constant-segment primers. Via MiXCR, TCRdb re-called the 5' RACE reads, giving one row per CDR3 protein. The table shows 250,000 to 400,000 distinct CDR3 sequences, with 14% occurring only once. Trimming removed 6 bases from V and 0 bases from J, with 15 bases in between. CDR1 is MNHEY, CDR2 SVGAGI, per germline. This CDR3 comprises 16 residues. This entry is derived from a study of T-cell memory formation after mild COVID-19. The study's findings and limits: Memory from before infection featured some responding clones, which suggests cross-reactive memory joined.

The material sequenced was PBMCs or a T cell subset sorted from them (not recorded which). The V gene is TRBV6-5, the J gene TRBJ2-1; weak D call: TRBD2 (6 bases). This TCR came from a young man who had mild COVID-19 (a few samples of this study predate the infection). Cell type and time point are not known. CDR3 nucleotides: TGTGCCAGCAGCCCCGACCGGGGGAGCTCCTACAATGAGCAGTTCTTC. Amino acid sequence: CASSPDRGSSYNEQFF.